This TCR beta chain was identified during a study of blood T cell repertoires in COVID-19. This CDR3 is built from 14 residues. Germline trimming cut 5 bases from V and 8 bases from J; bases unmatched to any gene: 9. Per germline, CDR1 LNHDA and CDR2 SQIVND (reference sequence). Sequencing used immunoSEQ multiplex PCR; TCRdb keeps in-frame clones, though not all of them. Seen here are approximately 250,000 clones, about 86% observed once, and the top ten hold over 10%. This clone was detected only a few times. The chain uses TRBV19 and TRBJ1-1, with TRBD1 matching 9 bases. This TCR was recovered from a woman aged 70 to 79 with COVID-19, enrolled during active disease. Material: peripheral blood. In nucleotides, the CDR3 is TGTGCCAGTAGTTGGGGGACAGGGAGATCAGAAGCTTTCTTT. This codes for CASSWGTGRSEAFF.